These 9 T cell receptor beta chains were sequenced from one sample in a study of blood T cell repertoires in COVID-19. The data were produced by immunoSEQ multiplex PCR, yet TCRdb's version contains in-frame clones alone and is incomplete. The sample shows about 200,000 clones, under 90% of them seen only once. Sample: peripheral blood. Receptor source: a man between 60 and 70 years old who had recovered from COVID-19.

This chain connects TRBV27 to TRBJ2-7; 9 bases are a match to TRBD1. The CDR3 loop spans 15 amino acids. The germline CDR1 and CDR2 sequences are MNHEY and SMNVEV (reference sequence). The trim removed 5 bases at V and 0 bases at J, leaving 5 bases unmatched. The CDR3 region is CASSRLTGGSYEQYF. The CDR3 coding sequence is TGTGCCAGCAGTCGCCTGACAGGGGGCTCCTACGAGCAGTACTTC.

This chain links TRBV7-2 with TRBJ1-2, with TRBD1 matching 8 bases. Germline V gene data show CDR1 as SGHTA and CDR2 as FQGNSA. The CDR3 spans 16 residues. Germline trimming cut 5 bases from V and 4 bases from J; bases unmatched to any gene: 12. The CDR3 bases are TGTGCCAGCAGCCAGAAACAGGGGGATCGGTTCTATGGCTACACCTTC. This codes for CASSQKQGDRFYGYTF.

V and J are TRBV6-2 or TRBV6-3 and TRBJ1-6; 8 bases line up with TRBD1. Looked up from germline, CDR1 is MNHEY and CDR2 is SVGEGT. This CDR3 has 13 residues. Trimming removed 6 bases from V and 11 bases from J; junction bases left unmatched: 6. As DNA, the CDR3 is TGTGCCAGCAGCCTCCCACAGGGGGCACCCCTCCACTTT. This sequence encodes CASSLPQGAPLHF.

V and J are TRBV21-1 and TRBJ2-5; the DNA was not used to check the table's D call, TRBD2. TRBV21-1 is described as a pseudogene. This CDR3 spans 14 amino acids. CDR3 region: CASSKGARGETQYF. In DNA form, the CDR3 reads TGTGCCAGCAGCAAAGGTGCCAGAGGAGAGACCCAGTACTTC.

The chain recombines TRBV5-1 with TRBJ1-1; 11 bases are a match to TRBD1. Germline V gives CDR1 SGHRS, CDR2 YFSETQ. The CDR3 sequence is 16 residues long. V dropped 2 bases and J dropped 2; count of bases not matched to a gene: 5. This CDR3 is CASSFTGTGGNTEAFF. The CDR3 DNA sequence: TGCGCCAGCAGCTTTACCGGGACAGGGGGTAACACTGAAGCTTTCTTT.

The chain joins TRBV2 to TRBJ2-7; TRBD1 is a possible D gene (5 bases). V was shortened by 7 bases and J by 6 bases, with 10 bases between the two germline ends. CDR1 and CDR2 (germline): SNHLY, FYNNEI. CDR3 length: 11 residues. This CDR3 is CASTIRGEQYF. The CDR3 DNA reads TGTGCCAGCACAATTAGGGGCGAGCAGTACTTC.

This sequence joins TRBV19 and TRBJ1-2; 9 positions match TRBD1. Unmatched junction bases numbered 11, after V lost 7 bases and J lost 8 bases. This CDR3 is 14 amino acids long. The germline CDR1 and CDR2 sequences are LNHDA and SQIVND (reference sequence). CDR3 sequence (DNA): TGTGCCAGTACCTATGGGGGACAGGGAGGCGGCTACACCTTC. Protein product: CASTYGGQGGGYTF.

J is TRBJ2-7 and V is TRBV6-1; 9 bases fit TRBD1. The CDR3 contains 16 residues. CDR1 and CDR2 (germline): MNHNS, SASEGT. The trim removed 2 bases at V and 3 bases at J, leaving 8 bases unmatched. The CDR3 sequence: CASSEMVGQGNYEQYF. CDR3 DNA sequence: TGTGCCAGCAGTGAAATGGTCGGACAGGGGAACTACGAGCAGTACTTC.

The chain links TRBV6-2 or TRBV6-3 to TRBJ1-4, with 7 bases identical to TRBD1. This CDR3 has 17 residues. Germline V CDR1 and CDR2: MNHEY, SVGEGT. V lost 5 bases and J lost 0; bases outside the gene matches: 9. The CDR3 nucleotides read TGTGCCAGCAGTGGACGACAGGGAGCCCCAACTAATGAAAAACTGTTTTTT. This codes for CASSGRQGAPTNEKLFF.